This paragraph covers one T cell receptor (beta chain) sequence. Its antigen is as yet unknown. Germline assignment: CDR1 DFQATT and CDR2 SNEGSKA (reference sequence). The CDR3 consists of 15 residues. V was pared by 2 bases and J by 7 bases, with 5 bases of the junction left unmatched. In making diagnoses, clinical symptoms, serum thyroxine and TRAb, thyroid ultrasound and orbital computed tomography were all used. Researchers took RNA transcripts and amplified the TCR beta CDR3 regions from them. A set of HTBI primers served as the primers for a first-round RT-PCR of the TCR CDR3. MiXCR, applied by TCRdb to the multiplex PCR reads, yields one record per CDR3 protein. Among about 640,000 distinct CDR3 sequences listed, about 45% were seen once. The data belong to a study of T cells in Graves' hyperthyroidism and ophthalmopathy. Study observations and caveats: From stable hyperthyroidism, ophthalmopathy was separated by a 13 V-J model.

The material sequenced was peripheral blood or thyroid tissue (not recorded which). The V call is TRBV20-1, the J call TRBJ1-6; TRBD1 aligns across 10 bases. The sequence was obtained from an adult man with Graves' disease, either hyperthyroidism or ophthalmopathy (not recorded which). The CDR3 DNA sequence: TGCAGTGCTAGACGCCCGGGACAGGGGAATTCACCCCTCCACTTT. Translation gives CSARRPGQGNSPLHF.